This note documents a single T cell receptor beta chain sequence. Antigen specificity is unknown. The method was immunoSEQ multiplex PCR; TCRdb's version includes in-frame clones alone and lacks a portion of them. The table has 50,000 to 75,000 clones, approximately 84% seen once; the top ten hold about 2.3%. These data come from a study of lymphopenia after photon versus proton radiotherapy. The study, taken as a whole, reports: Survival link was tested only in deceased patients; proton benefit remains a possibility. After lymphocyte nadir, photon-treated repertoires showed oligoclonal expansion, especially CD8+ Temra. In patients who died, overall survival fell as post-nadir TCR diversity dropped more.

This CDR3 is built from 12 residues. Trimming stripped 1 base from V and 8 bases from J, with 6 bases between. CDR1 is SGHAT and CDR2 is FQNNGV in the germline V gene. The sequence derives from a man in his forties or fifties with gastric cancer. The input for sequencing was peripheral blood, taken from a patient treated with photon-based radiotherapy. The chain recombines TRBV11-2 with TRBJ2-1; D is unresolved. The CDR3 sequence: CASSLGWDEQFF. Here the CDR3 DNA reads TGTGCCAGCAGCTTAGGGTGGGATGAGCAGTTCTTC.